This T cell receptor (beta chain) was recovered during a study of cytomegalovirus exposure and HLA in healthy donors. Findings and caveats of the study: Roughly even sequencing depth across donors was the assumption behind the presence/absence analyses.

Comment on this clone: The antigen is unknown.

PCR involved 60 Vbeta and 13 Jbeta primers. TCRdb's table, derived via immunoSEQ multiplex PCR, lists solely in-frame clones and lacks some. The sample has 100,000 to 150,000 clones; 80% to 90% are singletons. The CDR3 runs 17 residues. V was clipped by 4 bases and J by 4 bases; unmatched bases: 10. CDR1 is MDHEN, CDR2 SYDVKM, per germline. This TCR came from a woman in her 40s in good health and CMV-seropositive. The rearrangement uses TRBV28 and TRBJ2-3; 11 bases are a match to TRBD2. Sequenced input: PBMCs. CDR3 amino acids: CASSSSLAGGQADTQYF. CDR3 coding DNA: TGTGCCAGCAGTTCATCTTTAGCGGGAGGGCAGGCAGATACGCAGTATTTT.